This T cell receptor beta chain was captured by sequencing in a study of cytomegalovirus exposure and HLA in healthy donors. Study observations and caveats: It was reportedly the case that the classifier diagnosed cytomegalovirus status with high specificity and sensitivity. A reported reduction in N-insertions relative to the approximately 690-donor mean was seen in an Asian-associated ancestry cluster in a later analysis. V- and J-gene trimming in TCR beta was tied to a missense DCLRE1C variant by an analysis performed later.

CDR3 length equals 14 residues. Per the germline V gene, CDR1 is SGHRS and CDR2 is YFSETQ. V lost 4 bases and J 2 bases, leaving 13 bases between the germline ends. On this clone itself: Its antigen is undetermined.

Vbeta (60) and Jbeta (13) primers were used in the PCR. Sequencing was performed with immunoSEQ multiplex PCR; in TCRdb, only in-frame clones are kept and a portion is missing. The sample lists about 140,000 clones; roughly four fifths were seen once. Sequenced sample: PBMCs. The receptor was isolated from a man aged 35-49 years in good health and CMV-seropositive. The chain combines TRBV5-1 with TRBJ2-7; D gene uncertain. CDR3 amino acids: CASSLAHFTYEQYF. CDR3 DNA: TGCGCCAGCAGCCTTGCCCACTTTACCTACGAGCAGTACTTC.